This T cell receptor (beta chain) was profiled in a study of blood T cells in healthy people across ages. Germline CDR1 reads LGHNA; CDR2 reads YSLEER. The CDR3 covers 16 residues. Losses at the gene ends were 0 bases for V and 4 bases for J; bases not matched to a gene: 5. Combining a sample-barcoded 5' primer with a J-beta primer mix, a second PCR ran for roughly 7 to 12 cycles. One entry per CDR3 protein, called by TCRdb with MiXCR from the 5' RACE reads. The sample lists 1.5 million to 2 million distinct CDR3 sequences; 49% were seen once. This TCR was sampled from a woman aged 35 to 49 in good health. The source material was blood. The chain is built from TRBV4-3 and TRBJ2-3, with 9 bases matching TRBD2. CDR3 in DNA: TGCGCCAGCAGCCAAGATCCAGCGGGGGGCCCAGATACGCAGTATTTT. Amino acids: CASSQDPAGGPDTQYF.